This TCR beta chain was recorded in a study of blood T cell repertoires in COVID-19. Study context: Italy, Spain and the United States were the sources of the convalescent and acute COVID-19 samples. PBMCs, B-cell-depleted T cells, or T cells provided the cDNA or gDNA that made up the material.

In the authors' methods: Estimation of nucleated cell counts was performed using reference gene primer amplification. TCRdb keeps only in-frame clones here, not all; method: immunoSEQ multiplex PCR. The V and J calls and clone size are taken from that table; D and trimming were inferred from the DNA. The profile shows approximately 260,000 clones, approximately 78% of them singletons. The sequenced sample was peripheral blood. This clonotype was sampled from a woman aged 55-69 years with active or convalescent COVID-19.

CDR3 in amino acids: CASSLWRRGVTTDTQYF. The CDR3 bases are TGTGCCAGCAGTTTATGGAGGCGGGGGGTCACCACAGATACGCAGTATTTT. The rearrangement uses TRBV27 and TRBJ2-3, with 8 bases that match TRBD2. Germline V gene data show CDR1 as MNHEY and CDR2 as SMNVEV (reference sequence). The V and J ends lost 1 base and 2 bases, in that order; junction bases with no gene match: 8. The CDR3 is made up of 17 amino acids.